Shown below are 25 T cell receptor beta chains from a single sample sequenced in a study of blood T cell repertoires in COVID-19. Generated by immunoSEQ multiplex PCR, the TCRdb table keeps only in-frame clones and is missing some. The sample shows some 150,000 clones, around 90% of them seen only once. The specimen was peripheral blood. All receptors come from a woman aged 50 to 65 with acute or convalescent COVID-19.

The chain has TRBV18 and TRBJ2-7, with TRBD2 identical over 7 bases. Germline assignment: CDR1 KGHSH and CDR2 LQKENI. With 3 bases clipped from V and 0 bases from J, the junction kept 2 bases outside the gene matches. CDR3 length equals 14 residues. The CDR3 is CASSPGGSSYEQYF. DNA of the CDR3: TGTGCCAGCTCACCGGGGGGGAGCTCCTACGAGCAGTACTTC. The full variable domain, completed using reference TRBV18 and TRBJ2-7, is NAGVMQNPRHLVRRRGQEARLRCSPMKGHSHVYWYRQLPEEGLKFMVYLQKENIIDESGMPKERFSAEFPKEGPSILRIQQVVRGDSAAYFCASSPGGSSYEQYFGPGTRLTVT.

The CDR3 sequence is CASSPGKANEKLFF. The DNA for the CDR3 is TGTGCCAGCAGCCCCGGGAAGGCTAATGAAAAACTGTTTTTT. The chain joins TRBV11-3 to TRBJ1-4; D is uncertain. Germline V lookup: CDR1 SGHNT, CDR2 YENEEA. The CDR3 has 14 residues. V was clipped by 5 bases and J by 3 bases, with 10 bases between them.

The chain joins TRBV30 to TRBJ2-1, with 10 bases matching TRBD2. This CDR3 spans 18 amino acids. The junction had 14 bases not matched to a gene; V was cut back by 0 bases and J by 6 bases. Germline CDR1 reads GTSNPN; CDR2 reads SVGIG (reference sequence). CDR3 residues: CAWSVGRASGSYLNEQFF. Here the CDR3 DNA reads TGTGCCTGGAGTGTAGGGCGGGCTAGCGGGAGCTATCTCAATGAGCAGTTCTTC. Full variable domain (rest looked up from reference TRBV30 and TRBJ2-1): SQTIHQWPATLVQPVGSPLSLECTVEGTSNPNLYWYRQAAGRGLQLLFYSVGIGQISSEVPQNLSASRPQDRQFILSSKKLLLSDSGFYLCAWSVGRASGSYLNEQFFGPGTRLTVL.

The CDR3 DNA follows: TGTGCCAGCAGCCTACGGACAGGGCCCACTGAGCAGTTCTTC. Its protein product is CASSLRTGPTEQFF. The chain has TRBV7-9 and TRBJ2-1, with 8 bases matching TRBD1. The CDR3 is 14 residues long. CDR1 is SEHNR and CDR2 is FQNEAQ in the germline V gene (reference sequence). Trimming cost V 5 bases and J 9 bases; bases outside gene matches: 9.

This clone was detected once. V usage is TRBV10-2 and J usage is TRBJ2-6; 7 bases line up with TRBD1. Germline assignment: CDR1 WSHSY and CDR2 SAAADI. The junction had 0 bases not matched to a gene; V was cut back by 6 bases and J by 1 base. CDR3 length: 14 amino acids. In nucleotides, the CDR3 is TGCGCCAGCAGGACAGGGTCTGGGGCCAACGTCCTGACTTTC. Translated, it gives CASRTGSGANVLTF.

This chain connects TRBV11-2 to TRBJ1-1, with D possibly TRBD1 on 5 matching bases. There are 14 residues in the CDR3. Trimming took 3 bases from V and 4 from J, leaving 12 bases between them. The V gene's germline CDR1 is SGHAT and CDR2 FQNNGV. The CDR3 nucleotides are TGTGCCAGCAGCTTTGCGGGGGATGGCACTGAAGCTTTCTTT. Translated, it gives CASSFAGDGTEAFF.

This clone showed up just a few times. The chain carries TRBV11-3 and TRBJ1-1, with D maybe TRBD1 (5 bases). Trimming left V 5 bases short and J 7 bases short, with 26 bases between. The length of the CDR3 is 17 residues. Germline-derived CDR1 and CDR2 are SGHNT and YENEEA. The CDR3 region is CASSPRSRGFGSSEAFF. The DNA of the CDR3 is TGTGCCAGCAGCCCCCGCAGCCGGGGGTTCGGAAGTAGTGAAGCTTTCTTT. The variable domain in full, completed from reference TRBV11-3 and TRBJ1-1, reads EAGVVQSPRYKIIEKKQPVAFWCNPISGHNTLYWYLQNLGQGPELLIRYENEEAVDDSQLPKDRFSAERLKGVDSTLKIQPAELGDSAVYLCASSPRSRGFGSSEAFFGQGTRLTVV.

The J gene is TRBJ2-7, the V gene TRBV11-3; D is undetermined. The CDR3 loop spans 12 amino acids. Looked up from germline, CDR1 is SGHNT and CDR2 is YENEEA. Deletions cut 2 bases from V and 3 bases from J, with 5 bases between. The CDR3 DNA is TGTGCCAGCAGCTTAAACAACTACGAGCAGTACTTC. It codes for CASSLNNYEQYF. The complete variable domain, with remaining parts taken from reference TRBV11-3 and TRBJ2-7, reads EAGVVQSPRYKIIEKKQPVAFWCNPISGHNTLYWYLQNLGQGPELLIRYENEEAVDDSQLPKDRFSAERLKGVDSTLKIQPAELGDSAVYLCASSLNNYEQYFGPGTRLTVT.

This clone was seen a single time. V usage is TRBV30 and J usage is TRBJ1-2, with TRBD1 identical over 7 bases. After removal of 3 bases from V and 4 bases from J, the junction contained 8 bases not matched to a gene. The germline gives CDR1 GTSNPN, CDR2 SVGIG (reference sequence). This CDR3 region has 14 residues. CDR3 in amino acids: CAWSQDREGYGYTF. The CDR3 DNA sequence: TGTGCCTGGAGCCAAGACAGGGAAGGCTATGGCTACACCTTC.

CDR3 residues: CASSGLAGRFNEQFF. In DNA, the CDR3 is TGTGCCAGCAGTGGATTAGCGGGGAGGTTCAATGAGCAGTTCTTC. This chain links TRBV2 with TRBJ2-1; 8 nucleotides agree with TRBD2. Trimming removed 4 bases from V and 6 bases from J; junction bases left unmatched: 8. The CDR3 loop spans 15 amino acids. Germline V gene lookup returns CDR1 SNHLY and CDR2 FYNNEI.

Details on this clone: Other DNA variants within this sample encode the same CDR3. This chain connects TRBV7-7 to TRBJ2-1; the match to TRBD1 covers 7 bases. This CDR3 is 15 amino acids long. CDR1 and CDR2 from the germline V gene are SSHAT and FNYEAQ (reference sequence). Unmatched junction bases numbered 2, after V lost 1 base and J lost 2 bases. Here the CDR3 reads CASSLGQGTYNEQFF. CDR3 bases: TGTGCCAGCAGCTTAGGACAGGGTACCTACAATGAGCAGTTCTTC.

The rearrangement uses TRBV30 and TRBJ2-7; 7 nucleotides agree with TRBD1. V lost 2 bases, J lost 3 bases, and 7 bases stayed unmatched. Germline loops: CDR1 GTSNPN, CDR2 SVGIG (reference sequence). The CDR3 sequence is 14 residues long. This CDR3 is CAWSSARGNYEQYF. The CDR3 DNA reads TGTGCCTGGAGTTCGGCCAGGGGGAACTACGAGCAGTACTTC.

This clone is a singleton in its sample. The chain employs TRBV7-3 and TRBJ1-1; 7 positions agree with TRBD1. V lost 4 bases to trimming and J lost 4 bases; unmatched junction nucleotides: 12. Germline-derived CDR1 and CDR2 are SGHTA and FQGTGA. The CDR3 runs 16 residues. The CDR3 region is CASSSLEAGGITEAFF. DNA for the CDR3: TGTGCCAGCAGCTCCCTGGAGGCAGGGGGAATCACTGAAGCTTTCTTT.

This CDR3 reads CASSKAWWQPQHF. The CDR3 DNA sequence: TGTGCCAGCAGCAAGGCCTGGTGGCAGCCCCAGCATTTT. This sequence joins TRBV21-1 and TRBJ1-5; TRBD1, the table's D call, lacks a check against the DNA. TRBV21-1 is a pseudogene. This CDR3 contains 13 residues.

V gene TRBV29-1 combines with J gene TRBJ1-2; no firm D call. The CDR3 loop spans 13 amino acids. The germline gives CDR1 SQVTM, CDR2 ANQGSEA. Trimming shortened V by 5 bases and J by 1 base, and 11 bases separated the two germline ends. CDR3 sequence: CSVHPGRNYGYTF. In DNA form, the CDR3 reads TGCAGCGTTCATCCAGGTCGTAACTATGGCTACACCTTC.

The genes are TRBV5-1 and TRBJ2-1; perhaps TRBD1 as D (6 bases). CDR1 and CDR2 from the germline V gene are SGHRS and YFSETQ. With 0 bases removed from V and 5 bases from J, the gap between germline ends came to 18 bases. The CDR3 covers 17 residues. CDR3 in amino acids: CASSLADRPRLDNEQFF. In DNA form, the CDR3 reads TGCGCCAGCAGCTTGGCCGACAGGCCTCGTTTAGACAATGAGCAGTTCTTC.

The genes are TRBV2 and TRBJ1-1, with D perhaps matching TRBD1 (5 bases). Germline V CDR1 and CDR2: SNHLY, FYNNEI. The CDR3 runs 13 residues. With 6 bases removed from V and 4 bases from J, the gap between germline ends came to 12 bases. The CDR3 reads CASRPPQGTEAFF. CDR3 DNA sequence: TGTGCCAGCAGGCCACCCCAGGGCACTGAAGCTTTCTTT. The full variable domain, completed using reference TRBV2 and TRBJ1-1, is EPEVTQTPSHQVTQMGQEVILRCVPISNHLYFYWYRQILGQKVEFLVSFYNNEISEKSEIFDDQFSVERPDGSNFTLKIRSTKLEDSAMYFCASRPPQGTEAFFGQGTRLTVV.

The V gene is TRBV2, the J gene TRBJ1-1; maybe TRBD1 (5 bases). This CDR3 has 16 residues. CDR1 SNHLY and CDR2 FYNNEI come from the germline V gene. V was cut by 7 bases and J by 0 bases, with 18 bases left in between. CDR3 sequence (DNA): TGTGCCAGCAAAGATGGGGGAGGGCAAATGAACACTGAAGCTTTCTTT. It translates to CASKDGGGQMNTEAFF.

This chain links TRBV24-1 with TRBJ2-1, with 15 bases aligning to TRBD2. Germline CDR1 is KGHDR and CDR2 is SFDVKD. This CDR3 has 17 residues. V gave up 10 bases and J gave up 9 bases; unmatched junction bases: 15. This chain's CDR3 is CATDSGTSGGWGGEQFF. CDR3 DNA: TGTGCCACGGACTCCGGGACTAGCGGGGGGTGGGGTGGTGAGCAGTTCTTC.

This clone is a singleton in its sample. The chain uses TRBV28 and TRBJ1-2; the D is unclear. The CDR3 runs to 13 residues. Germline V gene data show CDR1 as MDHEN and CDR2 as SYDVKM. V shed 11 bases and J shed 4 bases, with 17 bases lying between them. The CDR3 nucleotides read TGTGCCGCTGGTGTGGAGGTCCCCTATGGCTACACCTTC. Protein: CAAGVEVPYGYTF.

The chain links TRBV4-2 to TRBJ2-1; 10 bases are shared with TRBD2. This CDR3 spans 17 amino acids. The V segment lost 2 bases and the J segment 5 bases; nucleotides outside the gene matches: 9. Germline V lookup: CDR1 LGHNA, CDR2 YNFKEQ. For the CDR3, the DNA is TGTGCCAGCAGCCAAAAAACAGGGACTAGCGCCGACAATGAGCAGTTCTTC. It is translated as CASSQKTGTSADNEQFF.

The gene calls are TRBV15 and TRBJ1-2; 9 positions agree with TRBD1. This CDR3 comprises 17 residues. V shed 1 base and J 8 bases; nucleotides not matched to a gene: 14. Germline V gene sequence: CDR1 LNHNV, CDR2 YYDKDF (reference sequence). This CDR3 is CATSRVLTGTGNGGYTF. For the CDR3, the DNA is TGTGCCACCAGCAGAGTCTTGACCGGGACAGGGAATGGAGGCTACACCTTC.

This rearrangement joins TRBV28 to TRBJ2-7, with D perhaps matching TRBD2 (7 bases). This CDR3 has 17 amino acids. Trimming removed 3 bases from V and 6 bases from J, with 24 bases in between. The V gene's germline CDR1 is MDHEN and CDR2 SYDVKM. The DNA for the CDR3 is TGTGCCAGCAGTTTTGGGGGCGCGGGGGCCCCTGATTCCGAGCAGTACTTC. Protein: CASSFGGAGAPDSEQYF.

The J gene is TRBJ2-1, the V gene TRBV5-1, with 11 bases that match TRBD2. In germline, CDR1 is SGHRS, CDR2 YFSETQ. The CDR3 spans 15 residues. With V trimmed by 4 bases and J by 5 bases, 5 bases remained unmatched. CDR3: CASSPGLAGDNEQFF. The DNA for the CDR3 is TGCGCCAGCAGCCCCGGACTAGCGGGCGACAATGAGCAGTTCTTC.

The J gene is TRBJ2-3, the V gene TRBV5-5; 9 bases fit TRBD2. Germline CDR1 and CDR2: SGHKS and YYEKEE (reference sequence). The CDR3 is 18 amino acids. V shed 4 bases and J 0 bases; nucleotides not matched to a gene: 12. In nucleotides, the CDR3 is TGTGCCAGCAGCCCTTGGACTAGCGATAGGAGAAGCACAGATACGCAGTATTTT. It translates to CASSPWTSDRRSTDTQYF.